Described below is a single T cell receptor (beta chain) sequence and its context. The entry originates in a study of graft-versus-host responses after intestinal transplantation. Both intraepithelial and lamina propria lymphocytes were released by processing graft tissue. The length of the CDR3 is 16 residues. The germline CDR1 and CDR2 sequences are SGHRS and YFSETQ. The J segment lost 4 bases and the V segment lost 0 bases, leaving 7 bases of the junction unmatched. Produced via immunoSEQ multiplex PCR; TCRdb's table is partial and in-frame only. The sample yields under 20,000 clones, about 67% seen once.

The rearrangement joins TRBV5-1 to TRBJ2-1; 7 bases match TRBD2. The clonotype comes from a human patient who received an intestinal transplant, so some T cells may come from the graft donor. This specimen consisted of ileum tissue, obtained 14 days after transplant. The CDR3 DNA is TGCGCCAGCAGCTTGGAAGACTCGGGAGGTTACAATGAGCAGTTCTTC. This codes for CASSLEDSGGYNEQFF.